The clone carrying this T cell receptor beta chain was found once. The antigen remains undetermined. This sample stems from a study of cytomegalovirus exposure and HLA in healthy donors. Study-wide results and caveats: It was confirmed in vitro that three of the CMV-associated chains were specific for CMV antigens.

V was shortened by 2 bases and J by 11 bases, with 15 bases between the two germline ends. The CDR3 covers 13 residues. Germline V lookup: CDR1 MNHEY, CDR2 SMNVEV (reference sequence). The PCR employed 60 Vbeta primers together with 13 Jbeta primers. TCRdb's copy holds only in-frame clones and misses some; the assay was immunoSEQ multiplex PCR. The repertoire holds 150,000 to 250,000 clones, with around three quarters as singletons. The receptor's source is a woman in her twenties or thirties in good health and CMV-seropositive. The sample taken for sequencing was PBMCs. This chain connects TRBV27 to TRBJ1-1; D is perhaps TRBD1 (5 bases). The CDR3 coding sequence is TGTGCCAGCAGTTTAGCGGGGTCTCGGGGGGCTTTCTTT. Its translation is CASSLAGSRGAFF.